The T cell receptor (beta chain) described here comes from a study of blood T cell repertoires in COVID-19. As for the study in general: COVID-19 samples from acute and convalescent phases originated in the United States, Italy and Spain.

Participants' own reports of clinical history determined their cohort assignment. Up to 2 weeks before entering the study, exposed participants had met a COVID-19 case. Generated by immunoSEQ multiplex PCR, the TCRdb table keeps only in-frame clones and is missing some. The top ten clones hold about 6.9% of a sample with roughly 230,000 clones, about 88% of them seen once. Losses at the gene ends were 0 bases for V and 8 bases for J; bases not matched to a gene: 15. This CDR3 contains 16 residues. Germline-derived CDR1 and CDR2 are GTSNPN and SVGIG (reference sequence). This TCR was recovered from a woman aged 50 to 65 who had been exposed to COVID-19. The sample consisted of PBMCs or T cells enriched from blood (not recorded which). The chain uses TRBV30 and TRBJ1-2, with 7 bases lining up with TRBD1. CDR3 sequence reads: CAWSVMDQTGKGGYTF. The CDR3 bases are TGTGCCTGGAGTGTAATGGACCAGACAGGGAAGGGGGGCTACACCTTC.